This T cell receptor (beta chain) was found in a study of blood T cell repertoires in COVID-19. At the level of the study: The study drew acute and convalescent COVID-19 samples from the United States, Italy and Spain. From T cells, B-cell-depleted T cells, or PBMCs came the material, which was cDNA or gDNA.

The germline CDR1 and CDR2 sequences are MNHEY and SVGEGT. V lost 5 bases and J 2 bases, leaving 18 bases between the germline ends. The CDR3 has 17 amino acids. Profiling relied on immunoSEQ multiplex PCR, and the TCRdb table lists in-frame clones only, not all of them. The table records roughly 150,000 clones, roughly four fifths of them present only once. This TCR was sampled from a woman aged 80 or over with acute or convalescent COVID-19. Sequencing used peripheral blood. The rearrangement links TRBV6-2 or TRBV6-3 to TRBJ2-2; perhaps TRBD2 as D (6 bases). This chain's CDR3 is CASSTTPPGANTGELFF. The CDR3 region has the DNA TGTGCCAGCAGTACAACTCCCCCGGGAGCCAACACCGGGGAGCTGTTTTTT.